This T cell receptor beta chain derives from a study of blood T cell repertoires in COVID-19 (dated by TCRdb to about 2020). Notes on the research overall: Samples from collaborators originated in the United States, Italy and Spain and spanned both the acute and convalescent phases of COVID-19. The samples were drawn from the first 160 participants of the ongoing ImmuneRACE study and from 950 to 1,500 subjects provided by 6 global collaborators. Subjects who had been exposed to COVID-19, were actively infected with it, or had recovered from it provided the deeply sampled blood TCRbeta repertoires that made up the dataset. Nearly every sample came with metadata listing a de-identified subject ID, COVID-19 status, age in years and sex. HLA class I and class II types, where available, came from metadata supplied by the sample provider rather than from assay-based typing. The material from the prospective study consisted of cDNA or gDNA derived from T cells, B-cell-depleted T cells, or PBMCs. The repertoires were released in a freely available public database intended as a resource for research on the immune response to SARS-CoV-2. Overall study outcomes, separate from this receptor: Clinical and demographic metadata were provided uncurated, with the amount varying by source and participant.

CDR3 length: 15 amino acids, cysteine to phenylalanine. Only CDR3 DNA is held: 45 bases, read in frame from base 1. Turning to this clone: Its antigen remains undetermined. No base quality information exists; no much larger clone differs at one position.

TCRbeta CDR3 regions were amplified from genomic DNA by means of the immunoSEQ Assay, a bias-controlled multiplex PCR. On the study's bioinformatics: The number of nucleated cells in each sample was estimated from the amplification of reference gene primers within the assay. Sequence reads were collapsed and filtered to measure the absolute abundance of every unique TCRbeta CDR3 rearrangement. For each sample, productive Simpson clonality was calculated as the square root of Simpson's diversity index across productive rearrangements. The table comes from immuneACCESS by way of TCRdb, which keeps in-frame sequences with V and J called. Part of the clones is missing from these tables; in studies checked, under half for an unresolved V gene and the rest for unknown reasons. V and J calls plus clone size are reproduced from that table; the DNA served to infer D and trimming. The sample table lists 200,000 to 250,000 clones, around 80% of them with a count of one. 10% to 15% of the sample is held by the ten biggest clonotypes.

The collaborating institutions used their own protocols to collect whole blood in K2EDTA tubes. For TCRbeta analysis, collaborator samples were shipped as frozen whole blood, as isolated PBMCs, or as DNA extracted from either sample type. The chain links TRBV12-2 with TRBJ2-7; the D call of TRBD2 is as the table states it, not checked on the DNA. TRBV12-2 is labeled a pseudogene. The sequencing sample was made of peripheral blood. This TCR was recovered from a woman in her thirties or forties with acute or convalescent COVID-19. The CDR3 reads as follows: CASRLAFSPGHEQYF. The base sequence is TGTGCAAGTCGCTTAGCGTTTTCCCCGGGTCACGAGCAGTACTTC.